This T cell receptor (beta chain) was recorded in a study of technical replicates of blood from a handful of donors. The CDR3 runs 15 residues. V gave up 4 bases and J gave up 2 bases; unmatched junction bases: 6. Per germline, CDR1 SGHKS and CDR2 YYEKEE (reference sequence). Sequencing used immunoSEQ multiplex PCR; TCRdb keeps in-frame clones, though not all of them. The table lists approximately 70,000 clones, 92% of them singletons. The TCR originated in a human donor in good health. The genes are TRBV5-5 and TRBJ2-7, with TRBD2 matching over 10 bases. The sample comprised T cells isolated from PBMCs. The CDR3 DNA reads TGTGCCAGCAGCGGTAGACTAGCGGGCCCCTACGAGCAGTACTTC. Translation: CASSGRLAGPYEQYF. The variable domain in full, with the rest retrieved from reference TRBV5-5 and TRBJ2-7, is DAGVTQSPTHLIKTRGQQVTLRCSPISGHKSVSWYQQVLGQGPQFIFQYYEKEERGRGNFPDRFSARQFPNYSSELNVNALLLGDSALYLCASSGRLAGPYEQYFGPGTRLTVT.